This entry is about one T cell receptor (beta chain). A junction end diverges from the germline sequence, so it may reflect a read error. This specimen belongs to a study of blood T cell repertoires in COVID-19. As for the study in general: Researchers got acute and convalescent COVID-19 samples from the United States, Italy and Spain.

Individuals aged roughly 18 to 90 years were recruited from fewer than 30 US areas. Cohorts were assigned according to the clinical history that participants reported. Germline CDR1 and CDR2: LNHDA and SQIVND (reference sequence). This CDR3 has 13 residues. In the original workflow: Amplification of reference gene primers provided the estimated nucleated cell counts. The assay was immunoSEQ multiplex PCR, and TCRdb's table has in-frame clones only and misses some. V and J calls and clone size are those listed in that table; D and trimming were worked out from the DNA. The repertoire holds about 260,000 clones, with over 80% as singletons.

The TCR originated in a man between 45 and 60 years old who had been exposed to COVID-19. The chain recombines TRBV19 with TRBJ2-3, with D perhaps matching TRBD2 (6 bases). Material: PBMCs or T cells enriched from blood (not recorded which). The CDR3 region has the DNA TGTGCCAGTAGCATAGGACTATACGATACGCAGTATTTT. It encodes CASSIGLYDTQYF.